A selection of T cell receptor beta chains follows, all from one sample in a study of CD8 T cells in Susac syndrome. TCRdb re-analysed the immunoSEQ multiplex PCR reads in MiXCR, keeping a single row per CDR3 protein. The sample has about 400,000 distinct CDR3 sequences, 85% to 90% seen once. The specimen sequenced was CD8+ T cells from PBMCs. The receptors come from a human donor with multiple sclerosis. The CDR3 runs from the conserved cysteine through the conserved F or W. The D gene is left open where the match is weak. Clone sizes are given selectively: once, few, many, or a class where the clone is expanded.

clone size | J gene | V gene | D gene | CDR3 protein | CDR3 DNA
- | TRBJ2-1 | TRBV20-1 | TRBD1 | CSARARGYNEQFF | TGCAGTGCTAGAGCCAGGGGGTACAATGAGCAGTTCTTC
- | TRBJ1-1 | TRBV30 | - | CAWSVDSTNTEAFF | TGTGCCTGGAGTGTAGACTCTACGAACACTGAAGCTTTCTTT
- | TRBJ2-7 | TRBV24-1 | - | CATSDLVQRASYEQYF | TGTGCCACCAGTGATTTAGTACAGAGAGCATCCTACGAGCAGTACTTC
- | TRBJ2-2 | TRBV6-5 | - | CASSFNGELFF | TGTGCCAGCAGCTTTAACGGGGAGCTGTTTTTT
- | TRBJ2-1 | TRBV9 | TRBD2 | CASSGTGTSGSNEQFF | TGTGCCAGCAGCGGTACCGGGACTAGCGGGAGTAATGAGCAGTTCTTC
- | TRBJ1-5 | TRBV5-1 | - | CASSAIPNQPQHF | TGCGCCAGCAGTGCGATACCTAATCAGCCCCAGCATTTT
- | TRBJ2-1 | TRBV7-9 | - | CASSHGSRFPNEQFF | TGTGCCAGCAGCCACGGGAGTAGATTCCCTAATGAGCAGTTCTTC
- | TRBJ2-7 | TRBV25-1 | TRBD1 | CASSRPGTGDYEQYF | TGTGCCAGCAGTCGTCCAGGGACAGGAGACTACGAGCAGTACTTC
- | TRBJ1-5 | TRBV19 | - | CASSTSHNSNQPQHF | TGTGCCAGTAGTACGTCACACAATAGCAATCAGCCCCAGCATTTT
- | TRBJ2-3 | TRBV7-8 | TRBD1 | CASSADRGEWTDTQYF | TGTGCCAGCAGCGCCGACAGGGGGGAATGGACAGATACGCAGTATTTT
once | TRBJ2-7 | TRBV4-1 | - | CASSQEGGDSASYEQYF | TGCGCCAGCAGCCAAGAAGGGGGTGACAGCGCTTCCTACGAGCAGTACTTC
- | TRBJ1-1 | TRBV6-1 | - | CASSGAGQHHSMNTEAFF | TGTGCCAGCAGTGGTGCAGGGCAGCATCACTCCATGAACACTGAAGCTTTCTTT
- | TRBJ1-2 | TRBV4-2 | - | CASSQWGGDYGYTF | TGTGCCAGCAGCCAATGGGGAGGCGACTATGGCTACACCTTC
- | TRBJ1-4 | TRBV29-1 | - | CSATLGMGEKLFF | TGCAGCGCGACCTTGGGGATGGGGGAAAAACTGTTTTTT
- | TRBJ1-3 | TRBV4-1 | - | CASSPGPTSGNTIYF | TGCGCCAGCAGCCCCGGACCTACCTCTGGAAACACCATATATTTT
- | TRBJ2-1 | TRBV13 | - | CASSLPPVGPHEQFF | TGTGCCAGCAGCTTACCCCCCGTCGGGCCGCATGAGCAGTTCTTC
- | TRBJ2-7 | TRBV14 | - | CASSPHRYEQYF | TGTGCCAGCAGCCCCCACCGCTACGAGCAGTACTTC
- | TRBJ2-1 | TRBV14 | TRBD2 | CASSQVPSGGLGEQFF | TGTGCCAGCAGCCAAGTACCTAGCGGGGGTTTAGGGGAGCAGTTCTTC
- | TRBJ2-1 | TRBV11-1 | TRBD2 | CASSLGAGTSGQHSYNEQFF | TGTGCCAGCAGCTTAGGGGCTGGGACTAGCGGCCAACACTCCTACAATGAGCAGTTCTTC
- | TRBJ2-7 | TRBV5-4 | TRBD1 | CASSLDPPGGFHEQYF | TGTGCCAGCAGCTTGGATCCGCCAGGGGGCTTCCACGAGCAGTACTTC
- | TRBJ1-1 | TRBV20-1 | - | CSAFPGVGTEAFF | TGCAGTGCTTTCCCAGGGGTAGGCACTGAAGCTTTCTTT
- | TRBJ2-1 | TRBV19 | - | CASSMKNSYNEQFF | TGTGCCAGTAGTATGAAAAACTCCTACAATGAGCAGTTCTTC
- | TRBJ2-1 | TRBV19 | - | CASSTEPLGNEQFF | TGTGCCAGTTCGACCGAACCCCTGGGGAATGAGCAGTTCTTC
- | TRBJ1-2 | TRBV25-1 | - | CASSEYPGGTDHGYTF | TGTGCCAGCAGTGAATATCCGGGCGGGACCGACCATGGCTACACCTTC
- | TRBJ1-5 | TRBV7-9 | TRBD1 | CASSFYATGDFQPQHF | TGTGCCAGCAGCTTTTACGCGACAGGGGACTTTCAGCCCCAGCATTTT
once | TRBJ1-1 | TRBV13 | - | CASSLGGAAPNTEAFF | TGTGCCAGCAGCTTAGGCGGCGCGGCACCGAACACTGAAGCTTTCTTT
- | TRBJ1-1 | TRBV4-1 | TRBD1 | CASSQEPRDSEAFF | TGCGCCAGCAGCCAAGAACCCCGGGACAGCGAAGCTTTCTTT
- | TRBJ1-5 | TRBV4-1 | - | CASSQAETAKNQPQHF | TGCGCCAGCAGCCAAGCGGAAACGGCAAAAAATCAGCCCCAGCATTTT
few | TRBJ1-1 | TRBV27 | - | CASSSSGENTEAFF | TGTGCCAGCAGTTCATCTGGGGAGAACACTGAAGCTTTCTTT
- | TRBJ2-1 | TRBV9 | - | CASSGGVYNEQFF | TGTGCCAGCAGCGGGGGGGTTTACAATGAGCAGTTCTTC
few | TRBJ2-7 | TRBV27 | - | CASSSPGIGGSYEQYF | TGTGCCAGCAGTTCCCCAGGCATCGGGGGATCCTACGAGCAGTACTTC
- | TRBJ1-1 | TRBV2 | - | CASSEPDTEAFF | TGTGCCAGCAGTGAACCGGACACTGAAGCTTTCTTT
- | TRBJ1-2 | TRBV10-3 | - | CAISGGTEKINYGYTF | TGTGCCATCAGTGGGGGAACCGAGAAAATAAACTATGGCTACACCTTC
- | TRBJ2-7 | TRBV28 | - | CASSFNMGGYEQYF | TGTGCCAGCAGTTTCAATATGGGGGGCTACGAGCAGTACTTC
- | TRBJ1-1 | TRBV19 | TRBD1 | CASSIVGQGNTEAFF | TGTGCCAGTAGTATAGTTGGACAGGGAAACACTGAAGCTTTCTTT
- | TRBJ1-2 | TRBV27 | - | CASSLQGPYGYTF | TGTGCCAGCAGTTTGCAGGGGCCGTATGGCTACACCTTC
- | TRBJ1-5 | TRBV6-1 | TRBD1 | CASRKWDSNQPQHF | TGTGCCAGCAGGAAGTGGGACAGTAATCAGCCCCAGCATTTT
- | TRBJ1-1 | TRBV27 | TRBD1 | CASSPYRDSMNTEAFF | TGTGCCAGCAGTCCCTACCGGGACAGCATGAACACTGAAGCTTTCTTT
- | TRBJ2-1 | TRBV7-3 | - | CASSLISEDNEQFF | TGTGCCAGCAGCTTAATTTCCGAAGACAATGAGCAGTTCTTC
- | TRBJ2-7 | TRBV11-2 | TRBD2 | CASSLWSIRGDPYEQYF | TGTGCCAGCAGCTTGTGGTCCATTCGGGGGGATCCCTACGAGCAGTACTTC
- | TRBJ2-5 | TRBV29-1 | - | CSVEDLLQETQYF | TGCAGCGTTGAAGATCTCCTCCAAGAGACCCAGTACTTC
few | TRBJ2-7 | TRBV27 | - | CASSTGLTYEQYF | TGTGCCAGCAGTACGGGACTTACCTACGAGCAGTACTTC
- | TRBJ2-1 | TRBV30 | TRBD2 | CAWSVGAGFNEQFF | TGTGCCTGGAGTGTAGGAGCGGGGTTCAATGAGCAGTTCTTC
once | TRBJ2-7 | TRBV27 | - | CASSLRGASSYEQYF | TGTGCCAGCAGTCTCCGCGGGGCCAGCTCCTACGAGCAGTACTTC
- | TRBJ2-7 | TRBV3-1 | - | CASSQDGSGPSPPQTNPQYEQYF | TGTGCCAGCAGCCAAGATGGGTCGGGACCATCACCCCCGCAGACGAACCCACAGTACGAGCAGTACTTC
- | TRBJ1-5 | TRBV4-1 | TRBD1 | CASGRIQGSNQPQHF | TGCGCCAGCGGTAGAATACAGGGGAGCAATCAGCCCCAGCATTTT
- | TRBJ2-7 | TRBV7-2 | - | CASSLVGPITYEQYF | TGTGCCAGCAGCTTAGTAGGGCCTATAACCTACGAGCAGTACTTC
- | TRBJ2-3 | TRBV5-1 | TRBD2 | CASSPGLVYGTDTQYF | TGCGCCAGCAGCCCGGGACTAGTTTACGGCACAGATACGCAGTATTTT
- | TRBJ1-2 | TRBV6-2/TRBV6-3 | - | CASSYQGSPYYGYTF | TGTGCCAGCAGTTACCAGGGAAGCCCTTACTATGGCTACACCTTC
- | TRBJ2-1 | TRBV28 | - | CASSLKTVSSYNEQFF | TGTGCCAGCAGTTTAAAGACAGTTTCTTCCTACAATGAGCAGTTCTTC
- | TRBJ1-1 | TRBV14 | - | CASSQDPPRVRTEAFF | TGTGCCAGCAGCCAAGACCCCCCAAGGGTCAGAACTGAAGCTTTCTTT
- | TRBJ1-6 | TRBV7-2 | - | CATKMAYNSPLHF | TGTGCCACCAAGATGGCGTATAATTCACCCCTCCACTTT
few | TRBJ1-1 | TRBV13 | - | CASSQRGMNTEAFF | TGTGCCAGCAGCCAGCGTGGGATGAACACTGAAGCTTTCTTT
- | TRBJ2-7 | TRBV20-1 | - | CSARGDWGPYEQYF | TGCAGTGCTAGAGGGGACTGGGGCCCCTACGAGCAGTACTTC
- | TRBJ2-1 | TRBV6-2/TRBV6-3 | TRBD2 | CASSYFSAPLAGGEHEQFF | TGTGCCAGCAGTTACTTTTCTGCGCCCCTGGCGGGGGGGGAGCATGAGCAGTTCTTC
- | TRBJ1-5 | TRBV12-3/TRBV12-4 | TRBD1 | CASSSQGQGLAQPQHF | TGTGCCAGCAGTTCCCAGGGACAGGGGCTGGCTCAGCCCCAGCATTTT
- | TRBJ1-1 | TRBV4-1 | - | CASSQREGGLNTEAFF | TGCGCCAGCAGCCAAAGAGAAGGGGGGCTGAACACTGAAGCTTTCTTT
- | TRBJ2-3 | TRBV7-9 | - | CASSTTTGTDTQYF | TGTGCCAGCAGCACTACGACTGGCACAGATACGCAGTATTTT
- | TRBJ1-1 | TRBV5-1 | - | CASSLDATNTEAFF | TGCGCCAGCAGCTTGGACGCCACGAATACTGAAGCTTTCTTT